This TCR beta chain was found in a study of breast tumors, draining lymph nodes, adjacent tissues. TCRdb independently ran MiXCR on the multiplex PCR reads; one entry per CDR3 protein. The sample yields 66,000 or so distinct CDR3 sequences, around two fifths seen once. Points on this clonotype: A much larger clonotype is one base distant, so this may be a read error.

V trimming: 5 bases; J trimming: 0 bases; junction bases outside the gene matches: 4. The length of the CDR3 is 16 residues. The germline V gene encodes CDR1 MGHRA and CDR2 YSYEKL. This clonotype originated in a female donor with breast cancer. Some clones in this sample may be carry-over from other donors' samples. The chain recombines TRBV4-1 with TRBJ2-3; TRBD2 matches 11 bases. Sequenced: breast tumor tissue. CDR3 region: CASSDSGGASTDTQYF. The CDR3 nucleotides are TGCGCCAGCAGCGATAGCGGGGGGGCTAGCACAGATACGCAGTATTTT.